The clone carrying this T cell receptor (beta chain) was observed a handful of times. CDR1 and CDR2 from the germline V gene are PRHDT and FYEKMQ (reference sequence). There are 14 residues in the CDR3. V was shortened by 5 bases and J by 5 bases, with 15 bases between the two germline ends. This entry belongs to a study of T-cell memory formation after mild COVID-19. TCRdb re-analysed the 5' RACE reads in MiXCR, keeping a single row per CDR3 protein. The sample includes about 340,000 distinct CDR3 sequences, 10% to 15% of them seen just once. The sequencing sample was made of PBMCs or a T cell subset sorted from them (not recorded which). The chain has TRBV13 and TRBJ2-5; possible D gene TRBD2, 5 bases. The TCR originated in a man in his late teens or twenties who had mild COVID-19 (a few samples of this study predate the infection). Cell type and time point are not known. This chain's CDR3 is CASSPPRGRETQYF. DNA of the CDR3: TGTGCCAGCAGCCCCCCACGGGGTCGGGAGACCCAGTACTTC.